This T cell receptor beta chain was captured by sequencing in a study of tumour-infiltrating T cells in Burkitt lymphoma. Overall study context: Survival, overall and progression-free, tracked with productive clonality.

Assay: immunoSEQ multiplex PCR; the TCRdb copy retains only in-frame clones and omits some. The profile shows under 15,000 clones, about 33% of them singletons. V lost 4 bases and J lost 0; bases outside the gene matches: 3. The CDR3 is 14 amino acids. From germline, CDR1 is SGHDN and CDR2 FVKESK. The sequence was collected from a human donor with diffuse large B-cell lymphoma. Input material: tumor tissue. The chain joins TRBV14 to TRBJ2-7; 7 bases line up with TRBD1. The CDR3 spells CASSPQGVSYEQYF. The CDR3 nucleotides are TGTGCCAGCAGCCCCCAGGGGGTCTCCTACGAGCAGTACTTC.